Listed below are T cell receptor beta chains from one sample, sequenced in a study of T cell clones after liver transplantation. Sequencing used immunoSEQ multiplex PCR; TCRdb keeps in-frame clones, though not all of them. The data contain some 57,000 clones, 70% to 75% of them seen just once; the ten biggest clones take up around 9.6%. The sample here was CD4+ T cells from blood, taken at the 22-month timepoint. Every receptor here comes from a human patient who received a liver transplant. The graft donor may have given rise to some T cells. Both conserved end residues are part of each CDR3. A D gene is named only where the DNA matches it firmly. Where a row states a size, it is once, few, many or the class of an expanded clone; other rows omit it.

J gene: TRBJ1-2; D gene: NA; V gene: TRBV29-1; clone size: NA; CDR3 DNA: TGCAGCGTTCGACTGGCGCAAGGCTACACCTTC; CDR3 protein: CSVRLAQGYTF
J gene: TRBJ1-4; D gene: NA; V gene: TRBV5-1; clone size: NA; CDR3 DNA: TGCGCCAGCAGCCCTCTACGGGGGGACGAAAAACTGTTTTTT; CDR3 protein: CASSPLRGDEKLFF
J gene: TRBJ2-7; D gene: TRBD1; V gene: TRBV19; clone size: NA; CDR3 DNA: TGTGCCAGTAGGCCTAGAGAGGGGGCAGGCTACGAGCAGTACTTC; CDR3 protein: CASRPREGAGYEQYF
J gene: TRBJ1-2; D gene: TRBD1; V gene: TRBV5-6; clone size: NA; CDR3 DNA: TGTGCCAGCAGGGATGAGGGGGCCGGCTATGGCTACACCTTC; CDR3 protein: CASRDEGAGYGYTF
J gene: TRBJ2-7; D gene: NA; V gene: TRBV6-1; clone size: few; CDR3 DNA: TGTGCCAGCAGTGAAGGGGGGTCCACAGGCATTTCCTTC; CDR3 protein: CASSEGGSTGISF
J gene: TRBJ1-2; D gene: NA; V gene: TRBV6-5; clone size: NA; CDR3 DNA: TGTGCCGTACAGAGTAACTATGGCTACACCTTC; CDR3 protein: CAVQSNYGYTF
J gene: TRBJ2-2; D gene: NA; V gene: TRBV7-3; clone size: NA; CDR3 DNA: TGTGCCAGCAGCATGGCCACCGGGGAGCTGTTTTTT; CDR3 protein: CASSMATGELFF
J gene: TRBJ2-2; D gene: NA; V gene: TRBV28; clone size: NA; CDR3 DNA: TGTGCCAGCAGTTTGGAGGGGATCGGGGAGCTGTTTTTT; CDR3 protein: CASSLEGIGELFF
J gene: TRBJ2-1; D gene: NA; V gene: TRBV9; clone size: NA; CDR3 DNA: TGTGCCAGCAGCGTGTCTCAAATTTACAATGAGCAGTTCTTC; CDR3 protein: CASSVSQIYNEQFF
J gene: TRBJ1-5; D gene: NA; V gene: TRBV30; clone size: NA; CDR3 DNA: TGTGCCAGCCCACGGCATCAGCCCCAGCATTTT; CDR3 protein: CASPRHQPQHF
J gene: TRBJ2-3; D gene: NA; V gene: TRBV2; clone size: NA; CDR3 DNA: TGTGCCAGCATGTACGGCGATACGCAGTATTTT; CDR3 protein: CASMYGDTQYF
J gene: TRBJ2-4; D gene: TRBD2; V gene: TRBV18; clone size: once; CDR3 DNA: TGTGCCAGCTCACCACGAAGGACTAGCGGATCTCTAGCCAAAAACATTCAGTACTTC; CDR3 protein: CASSPRRTSGSLAKNIQYF
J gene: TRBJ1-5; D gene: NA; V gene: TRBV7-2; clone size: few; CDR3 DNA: TGTGCCAGCAGCTTAGGCCCGTTACGAGGAGGTCAGCCCCAGCATTTT; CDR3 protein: CASSLGPLRGGQPQHF
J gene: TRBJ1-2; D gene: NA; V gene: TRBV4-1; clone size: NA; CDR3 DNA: TGCACCAGCAGCCAAGAGATCTCAAGGGGCGGTGGCTACACCTTC; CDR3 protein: CTSSQEISRGGGYTF
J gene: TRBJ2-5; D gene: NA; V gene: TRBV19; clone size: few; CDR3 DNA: TGTGCCAGTAGTTTACCGGGACTGCAAGAGACCCAGTACTTC; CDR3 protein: CASSLPGLQETQYF
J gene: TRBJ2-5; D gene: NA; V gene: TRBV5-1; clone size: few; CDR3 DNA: TGCGCCAGCAGCCACCAAGGGGACGTGAGGACCCAGTACTTC; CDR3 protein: CASSHQGDVRTQYF
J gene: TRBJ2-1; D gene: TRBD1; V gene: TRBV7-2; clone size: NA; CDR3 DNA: TGTGCCAGCAGGCTAGTTGGGGGACAGGGGCGCAATGAGCAGTTCTTC; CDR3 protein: CASRLVGGQGRNEQFF
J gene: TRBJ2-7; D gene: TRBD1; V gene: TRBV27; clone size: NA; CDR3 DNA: TGTGCCAGCAGCCGGGGGACAGGGCACTTC; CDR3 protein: CASSRGTGHF
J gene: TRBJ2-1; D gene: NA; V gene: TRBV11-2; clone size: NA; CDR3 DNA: TGTGCCAGCAGCTTAGACGGACCAAATGAGCAGTTCTTC; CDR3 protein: CASSLDGPNEQFF
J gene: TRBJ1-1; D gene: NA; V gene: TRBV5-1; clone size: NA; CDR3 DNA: TGCGCCAGCAGCCCGCAATTGAACACTGAAGCTTTCTTT; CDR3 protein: CASSPQLNTEAFF
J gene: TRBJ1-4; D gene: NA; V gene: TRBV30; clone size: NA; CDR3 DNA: TGTGCCTGGAGTAGATCCCCCGATGGGGAACTGTTTTTT; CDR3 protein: CAWSRSPDGELFF
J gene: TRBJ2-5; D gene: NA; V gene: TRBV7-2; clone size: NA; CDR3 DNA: TGTGCCAGCAGCTTAGAGGGACCCGAGACCCAGTACTTC; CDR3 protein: CASSLEGPETQYF
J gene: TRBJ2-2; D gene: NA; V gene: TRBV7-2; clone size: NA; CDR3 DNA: TGTGCCAGCAGCTTAAGACAGACGACCGGGGAGCTGTTTTTT; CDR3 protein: CASSLRQTTGELFF
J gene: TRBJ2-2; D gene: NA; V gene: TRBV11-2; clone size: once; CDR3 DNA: TGTGCCAGCAGCTTAAGGGCAGACCTGAACACCGGGGAGCTGTTTTTT; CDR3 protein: CASSLRADLNTGELFF
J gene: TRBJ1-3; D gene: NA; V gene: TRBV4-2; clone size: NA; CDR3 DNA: TGTGCCAGCAGCCAAGATGCGACTTCTGGAAACACCATATATTTT; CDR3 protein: CASSQDATSGNTIYF
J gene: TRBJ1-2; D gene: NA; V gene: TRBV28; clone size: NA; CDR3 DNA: TGTGCCAGCAGTTCACGATATGGCTACACCTTC; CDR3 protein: CASSSRYGYTF
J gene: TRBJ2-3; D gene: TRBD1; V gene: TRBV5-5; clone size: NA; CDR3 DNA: TGTGCCAGCAGCCCCCGGGACAGGGGCACAGATACGCAGTATTTT; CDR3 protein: CASSPRDRGTDTQYF
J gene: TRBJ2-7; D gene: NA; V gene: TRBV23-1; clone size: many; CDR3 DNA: TGCGCCAGCGTTACGGGCTCTTGGGAGCAGTACTTC; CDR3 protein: CASVTGSWEQYF
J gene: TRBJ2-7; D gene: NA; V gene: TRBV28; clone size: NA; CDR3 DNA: TGTGCCAGCAGTTTACCCCACTCCTACGAGCAGTACTTC; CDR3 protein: CASSLPHSYEQYF
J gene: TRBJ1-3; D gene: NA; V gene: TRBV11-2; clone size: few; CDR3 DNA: TGTGCCAGCAGCTTATTGGGGGGCAGCTACTCTGGAAACACCATATATTTT; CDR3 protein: CASSLLGGSYSGNTIYF
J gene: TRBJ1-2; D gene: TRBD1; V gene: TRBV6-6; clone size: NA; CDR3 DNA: TGTGCCAGCAGGAAACAGGGGGAGGCCTATGGCTACACCTTC; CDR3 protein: CASRKQGEAYGYTF
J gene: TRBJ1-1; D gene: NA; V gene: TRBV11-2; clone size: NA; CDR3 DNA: TGTGCCAGCAGCTTAGGATTGGGGAACACTGAAGCTTTCTTT; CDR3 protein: CASSLGLGNTEAFF
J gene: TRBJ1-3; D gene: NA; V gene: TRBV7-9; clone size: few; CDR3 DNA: TGTGCCAGCAGCTTAGGGGCATACTCTGGAAACACCATATATTTT; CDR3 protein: CASSLGAYSGNTIYF
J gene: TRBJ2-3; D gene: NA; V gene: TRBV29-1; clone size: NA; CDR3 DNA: TGCAGCGTTGAAGGATACAGGACGGGCACAGATACGCAGTATTTT; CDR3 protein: CSVEGYRTGTDTQYF
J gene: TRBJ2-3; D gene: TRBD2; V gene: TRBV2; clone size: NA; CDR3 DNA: TGTGCCAGCAGGAAGGGGGGACTAGCGTCAGATACGCAGTATTTT; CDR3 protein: CASRKGGLASDTQYF
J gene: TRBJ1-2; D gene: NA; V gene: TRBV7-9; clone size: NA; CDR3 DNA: TGTGCCAGCAGCCTAGCAGTTTCTAACTATGGCTACACCTTC; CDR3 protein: CASSLAVSNYGYTF
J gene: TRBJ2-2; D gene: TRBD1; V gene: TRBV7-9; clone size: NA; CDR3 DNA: TGTGCCAGCAGCGTTTTAGGACAGGGAGTTGGCGGGGAGCTGTTTTTT; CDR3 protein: CASSVLGQGVGGELFF